Each of the 5 T cell receptor beta chains below was sequenced from the same sample in a study of T cell repertoires in cytomegalovirus infection. In TCRdb, the reads were re-called with MiXCR into one record per CDR3 protein. The table has more than 500,000 distinct CDR3 sequences, 16% seen once. The specimen was CD8+ T cells from PBMCs. The receptors were sampled from a human donor in good health (CMV status not recorded). Some clones in this sample may be carry-over from other donors' samples.

On this clonotype: Compared with germline, one end of the junction differs, possibly owing to a read error. The chain has TRBV6-2 or TRBV6-3 and TRBJ2-2; the D gene is possibly TRBD2 (7 bases). Germline V gene lookup returns CDR1 MNHEY and CDR2 SVGEGT. This CDR3 has 16 amino acids. The CDR3 nucleotides read TGTGCCAGCAGTTACTCGGGAGGGGGGAACACCGGGGTGCTGTTTTTT. This encodes CASSYSGGGNTGVLFF.

In this sample, this clonotype turned up many times. The chain combines TRBV6-6 with TRBJ2-7, with D possibly matching TRBD1 (6 bases). V was trimmed by 2 bases and J by 5 bases, leaving 13 bases between them. Germline values: CDR1 MNHNY, CDR2 SVGAGI (reference sequence). There are 14 residues in the CDR3. Here the CDR3 reads CASSYRDPGDEQYF. As DNA, the CDR3 is TGTGCCAGCAGTTACCGGGACCCAGGGGACGAGCAGTACTTC.

This clonotype was detected many times. This sequence joins TRBV11-2 and TRBJ2-7, with TRBD1 identical over 7 bases. The V gene's germline CDR1 is SGHAT and CDR2 FQNNGV. Trimming took 3 bases from V and 4 from J; bases not matched to a gene: 6. This CDR3 comprises 14 residues. CDR3 sequence reads: CASSLSRGWYEQYF. The CDR3 DNA reads TGTGCCAGCAGCTTGTCCAGGGGGTGGTACGAGCAGTACTTC.

This clonotype was seen at least ten times. The chain joins TRBV11-2 to TRBJ2-1; possible D gene TRBD1, 5 bases. Looked up from germline, CDR1 is SGHAT and CDR2 is FQNNGV. Trimming removed 1 base at V and 4 bases at J, with 11 bases between. This CDR3 spans 15 amino acids. CDR3 DNA: TGTGCCAGCAGCTTAGGGGCTGGGGCTTACAATGAGCAGTTCTTC. It is translated as CASSLGAGAYNEQFF.

The rearrangement uses TRBV20-1 and TRBJ2-7, with D maybe TRBD2 (6 bases). This CDR3 region has 13 residues. Trimming pared 5 bases from V and 5 bases from J, leaving 16 bases between. Germline CDR1 is DFQATT and CDR2 is SNEGSKA (reference sequence). CDR3 residues: CSAAAPRGNEQYF. The CDR3 region has the DNA TGCAGTGCTGCCGCCCCACGGGGGAACGAGCAGTACTTC.